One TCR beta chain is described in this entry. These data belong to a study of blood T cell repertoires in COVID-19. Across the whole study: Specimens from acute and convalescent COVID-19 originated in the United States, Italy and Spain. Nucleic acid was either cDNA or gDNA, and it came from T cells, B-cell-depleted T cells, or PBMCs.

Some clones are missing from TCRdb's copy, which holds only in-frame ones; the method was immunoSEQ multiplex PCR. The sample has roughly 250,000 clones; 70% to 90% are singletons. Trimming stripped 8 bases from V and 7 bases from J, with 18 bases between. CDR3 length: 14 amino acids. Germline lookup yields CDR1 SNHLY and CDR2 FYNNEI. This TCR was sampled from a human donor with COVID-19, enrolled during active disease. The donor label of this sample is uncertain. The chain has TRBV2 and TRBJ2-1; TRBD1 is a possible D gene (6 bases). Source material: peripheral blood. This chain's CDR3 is CASARRTATNEQFF. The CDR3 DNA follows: TGTGCCAGCGCAAGGCGGACAGCTACTAATGAGCAGTTCTTC.